This T cell receptor (beta chain) emerged from a study of T cell responses to AZD1222 COVID-19 vaccine. The V gene's germline CDR1 is SGHTS and CDR2 YDEGEE. The trim removed 2 bases at V and 5 bases at J, leaving 6 bases unmatched. CDR3 length: 15 amino acids. The table came from immunoSEQ multiplex PCR; TCRdb's copy has only in-frame clones and leaves some out. The repertoire has fewer than 120,000 clones, about 87% of them found once; the top ten carry over 1.5%. The chain uses TRBV5-8 and TRBJ2-1, with TRBD2 matching 8 bases. This specimen consisted of peripheral blood, obtained on day 0 of AZD1222 vaccination. The source is an adult in good health. CDR3 nucleotide sequence: TGTGCCAGCAGCTTTAGACTAGCGAGAAACAATGAGCAGTTCTTC. Translating gives CASSFRLARNNEQFF.